This section outlines one TCR beta chain sequence together with its context. Its cognate antigen is unknown. In the same sample, other DNA sequences code for this CDR3. The investigators split CD4+ cells into a CD45RA+ naive subset and a CD45RA-negative memory subset. The CDR3 loop spans 14 amino acids. Germline V lookup: CDR1 LNHDA, CDR2 SQIVND (reference sequence). V lost 5 bases, J lost 4 bases, and 3 bases stayed unmatched. Libraries were prepared by immunoSEQ multiplex PCR; TCRdb keeps only in-frame clonotypes and omits some of them. This table holds 2,500,000 or so clones, under 95% found once. These data come from a study of shared clonotypes between healthy human individuals. General study results and limits: Between several donors, naive CD4 clonotypes were shared at a level of about 5.3%.

Sequenced: naive CD4+ T cells from PBMCs. Subset given: CD45RA+ positively selected. J is TRBJ2-7 and V is TRBV19; 12 nucleotides agree with TRBD1. This clonotype was sampled from a man in his late teens or twenties in good health. Some clones in this sample may be carry-over from other donors' samples. CDR3 sequence (DNA): TGTGCCAGTAGTCCGGGACAGGGGGCTTACGAGCAGTACTTC. Translated: CASSPGQGAYEQYF.